These 19 T cell receptor beta chains share one sample of origin, sequenced in a study of blood T cell repertoires in COVID-19. Sequencing was performed with immunoSEQ multiplex PCR; in TCRdb, only in-frame clones are kept and a portion is missing. The sample shows nearly 50,000 clones, 86% of them seen only once. The sample was peripheral blood. These receptors came from a middle-aged man with active COVID-19.

This chain links TRBV7-2 with TRBJ2-3; TRBD2 is a possible D gene (5 bases). Germline V gene sequence: CDR1 SGHTA, CDR2 FQGNSA. This CDR3 region has 16 residues. V gave up 2 bases and J gave up 2 bases, with 14 bases separating them. As DNA, the CDR3 is TGTGCCAGCAGCTTACCCTTAACTAGAAACACAGATACGCAGTATTTT. Amino acid sequence: CASSLPLTRNTDTQYF.

V is TRBV2 and J is TRBJ2-1; possibly TRBD2 for D (6 bases). The germline CDR1 and CDR2 sequences are SNHLY and FYNNEI. The CDR3 extends over 15 amino acids. V lost 6 bases and J lost 5, with 17 bases in between. The CDR3 here is CASRERGLENNEQFF. DNA for the CDR3: TGTGCCAGCAGAGAACGGGGACTGGAGAACAATGAGCAGTTCTTC.

The rearrangement uses TRBV10-1 and TRBJ1-5; D might be TRBD1 (6 bases). From germline, CDR1 is WNHNN and CDR2 SYGVQD (reference sequence). V lost 7 bases and J lost 3, with 16 bases in between. There are 15 residues in the CDR3. CDR3 region: CASNSGTPNNQPQHF. CDR3 sequence (DNA): TGCGCCAGCAACTCCGGGACACCCAACAATCAGCCCCAGCATTTT.

The rearrangement joins TRBV5-8 to TRBJ2-7, with a weak D call TRBD2 (6 bases). Deletions cut 2 bases from V and 4 bases from J, with 10 bases between. The CDR3 runs 13 residues. Germline V gene lookup returns CDR1 SGHTS and CDR2 YDEGEE. The CDR3 here is CASSLDGGYEQYF. In nucleotides, the CDR3 is TGTGCCAGCAGCTTAGATGGGGGGTACGAGCAGTACTTC. The whole variable domain, filled in from reference TRBV5-8 and TRBJ2-7, reads EAGVTQSPTHLIKTRGQQATLRCSPISGHTSVYWYQQALGLGLQFLLWYDEGEERNRGNFPPRFSGRQFPNYSSELNVNALELEDSALYLCASSLDGGYEQYFGPGTRLTVT.

The chain carries TRBV6-2 or TRBV6-3 and TRBJ2-3; TRBD2 might be the D (5 bases). Germline CDR1 reads MNHEY; CDR2 reads SVGEGT. The CDR3 totals 15 residues. V gave up 7 bases and J gave up 0 bases, with 14 bases separating them. The CDR3 protein is CASTPPSGSTDTQYF. CDR3 DNA: TGTGCCAGCACCCCCCCAAGCGGTAGCACAGATACGCAGTATTTT.

The chain links TRBV19 to TRBJ2-7; 7 bases are a match to TRBD1. V lost 5 bases and J lost 3; bases outside the gene matches: 7. The CDR3 is 14 amino acids. Per the germline V gene, CDR1 is LNHDA and CDR2 is SQIVND (reference sequence). The CDR3 bases are TGTGCCAGTAGTCGGGGACAGACTTACTACGAGCAGTACTTC. Its translation is CASSRGQTYYEQYF.

The chain has TRBV5-4 and TRBJ2-5; 10 bases match TRBD2. This CDR3 is built from 16 residues. J gave up 1 base and V 4 bases, and 7 bases lay outside the gene matches. Germline V gene lookup returns CDR1 SGHNT and CDR2 YYREEE (reference sequence). The CDR3 DNA reads as TGTGCCAGCAGCAATAGCGGGAGGTCCCTCCAAGAGACCCAGTACTTC. Its protein is CASSNSGRSLQETQYF.

The chain is built from TRBV11-1 and TRBJ1-6, with D maybe TRBD1 (5 bases). V dropped 3 bases and J dropped 9 bases, with 15 bases sitting between them. Per the germline V gene, CDR1 is SGHAT and CDR2 is FQDESV (reference sequence). This CDR3 is 15 amino acids long. The CDR3 here is CASSFGQGYGSPLHF. DNA for the CDR3: TGTGCCAGCAGCTTCGGTCAGGGATACGGTTCACCCCTCCACTTT. Looking up the rest from reference TRBV11-1 and TRBJ1-6 gives the full variable domain: EAEVAQSPRYKITEKSQAVAFWCDPISGHATLYWYRQILGQGPELLVQFQDESVVDDSQLPKDRFSAERLKGVDSTLKIQPAELGDSAMYLCASSFGQGYGSPLHFGNGTRLTVT.

The CDR3 loop is CASSLGQDYGYTF. For the CDR3, the DNA is TGTGCCAGCAGTCTGGGACAGGACTATGGCTACACCTTC. This chain links TRBV12-3 or TRBV12-4 with TRBJ1-2; TRBD1 matches at 8 bases. V gave up 5 bases and J gave up 3 bases; unmatched junction bases: 2. This CDR3 has 13 residues.

The chain employs TRBV19 and TRBJ1-1; 8 bases align to TRBD1. Losses at the gene ends were 8 bases for V and 5 bases for J; bases not matched to a gene: 7. This CDR3 contains 13 residues. Germline CDR1 reads LNHDA; CDR2 reads SQIVND (reference sequence). The CDR3 loop is CASGGQGDTEAFF. CDR3 nucleotides: TGTGCCAGTGGCGGACAGGGAGATACTGAAGCTTTCTTT.

This rearrangement joins TRBV28 to TRBJ1-3; weak D call: TRBD1 (5 bases). The CDR3 loop spans 16 amino acids. Trimming took off 6 bases at V and 4 bases at J, with 19 bases between the two ends. Germline assignment: CDR1 MDHEN and CDR2 SYDVKM. The CDR3 here is CASRPPIDRSGNTIYF. The CDR3 DNA is TGTGCCAGCAGGCCACCGATCGACAGAAGCGGAAACACCATATATTTT.

The chain employs TRBV10-3 and TRBJ1-1, with D possibly being TRBD1 (5 bases). The length of the CDR3 is 12 residues. Trimming took off 8 bases at V and 6 bases at J, with 13 bases between the two ends. Germline V CDR1 and CDR2: ENHRY, SYGVKD. CDR3 residues: CAIGAGMAEAFF. In DNA form, the CDR3 reads TGTGCCATCGGGGCAGGGATGGCTGAAGCTTTCTTT.

A single count supports this clone. The chain uses TRBV29-1 and TRBJ1-1; TRBD1 is a possible D gene (5 bases). The CDR3 has 13 residues. With 7 bases removed from V and 2 bases from J, the gap between germline ends came to 14 bases. Germline V gene sequence: CDR1 SQVTM, CDR2 ANQGSEA. CDR3 nucleotides: TGCAGCGCGCACCGGGGGGGTAACACTGAAGCTTTCTTT. Translating it yields CSAHRGGNTEAFF. Based on the CDR3 plus reference TRBV29-1 and TRBJ1-1, the full variable domain is SAVISQKPSRDICQRGTSLTIQCQVDSQVTMMFWYRQQPGQSLTLIATANQGSEATYESGFVIDKFPISRPNLTFSTLTVSNMSPEDSSIYLCSAHRGGNTEAFFGQGTRLTVV.

The chain employs TRBV30 and TRBJ1-5; 9 nucleotides align to TRBD1. The CDR3 length is 15 residues. V shed 3 bases, J shed 2 bases, and the junction held 5 bases outside the gene matches. CDR1 is GTSNPN, CDR2 SVGIG, per germline (reference sequence). The CDR3 loop reads CAWRTTGGGNQPQHF. CDR3 in DNA: TGTGCCTGGAGAACGACAGGGGGTGGCAATCAGCCCCAGCATTTT.

The chain employs TRBV12-3 or TRBV12-4 and TRBJ1-1, with a tentative D call TRBD1 (6 bases). The CDR3 consists of 13 residues. Trimming removed 6 bases at V and 5 bases at J, with 13 bases between. The CDR3 DNA is TGTGCCAGCAGCCGGGACAATCCAACTGAAGCTTTCTTT. This encodes CASSRDNPTEAFF.

The chain has TRBV5-5 and TRBJ2-7, with TRBD2 matching 7 bases. The V gene end was trimmed by 0 bases and the J gene end by 2 bases; junction bases not matched to a gene: 8. Germline CDR1 and CDR2: SGHKS and YYEKEE (reference sequence). The length of the CDR3 is 16 residues. CDR3 residues: CASSLDGTNTAYEQYF. In DNA, the CDR3 is TGTGCCAGCAGCTTGGATGGGACTAACACCGCCTACGAGCAGTACTTC. The whole variable domain, filled in from reference TRBV5-5 and TRBJ2-7, reads DAGVTQSPTHLIKTRGQQVTLRCSPISGHKSVSWYQQVLGQGPQFIFQYYEKEERGRGNFPDRFSARQFPNYSSELNVNALLLGDSALYLCASSLDGTNTAYEQYFGPGTRLTVT.

This sequence joins TRBV28 and TRBJ2-7; the D gene is possibly TRBD2 (7 bases). This CDR3 is 16 amino acids long. CDR1 and CDR2 from the germline V gene are MDHEN and SYDVKM. V gave up 5 bases and J gave up 3 bases, with 20 bases separating them. The DNA of the CDR3 is TGTGCCAGCAGTCGAACCCCAGGGGCGGGGGACTACGAGCAGTACTTC. Amino acid sequence: CASSRTPGAGDYEQYF.

This sequence joins TRBV11-1 and TRBJ2-7; D remains unclear. The V gene lost 1 base and the J gene lost 4 bases, with 5 bases spanning the gap. This CDR3 spans 12 amino acids. Germline lookup yields CDR1 SGHAT and CDR2 FQDESV (reference sequence). The CDR3 sequence: CASSLELYEQYF. In nucleotides, the CDR3 is TGTGCCAGCAGCTTAGAGCTATACGAGCAGTACTTC.

This clone has only one observation. The chain uses TRBV6-5 and TRBJ1-5, with no clear D. The CDR3 has 14 amino acids. Per the germline V gene, CDR1 is MNHEY and CDR2 is SVGAGI. Trimming left V 3 bases short and J 6 bases short, with 12 bases between. The CDR3 nucleotides read TGTGCCAGCAGTTATAGCGGGGATGCTCAGCCCCAGCATTTT. Translation: CASSYSGDAQPQHF.